This entry lists 7 T cell receptor beta chains sequenced from one sample in a study of T cells expressing NK-cell markers. Each CDR3 protein gets one entry in TCRdb, which reprocessed the 5' RACE reads and gives no DNA. This sample's table reports roughly 180,000 distinct CDR3 sequences. Sequencing input: blood T cells: a sorted CD56 or NKG2C T cell subset, CD4+ or CD8+ T cells, or bulk PBMC T cells (not recorded which). The receptors were gathered from a woman aged 18 to 75 in good health.

The chain is built from TRBV28 and TRBJ1-6; TCRdb selects TRBD1, and the lack of DNA leaves this call unchecked. The CDR3 runs 13 residues. Germline CDR1 and CDR2: MDHEN and SYDVKM. CDR3 residues: CASRNQGNSPLHF.

This rearrangement joins TRBV20-1 to TRBJ1-1; checking the TCRdb D call of TRBD1 is not possible without DNA. CDR1 and CDR2 from the germline V gene are DFQATT and SNEGSKA (reference sequence). This CDR3 has 14 residues. The CDR3 is CSARAGGVNTEAFF.

The CDR3 loop reads CASSGASGYTDTQYF. V and J are TRBV2 and TRBJ2-3; TCRdb names TRBD2, which stays unverified in the absence of DNA. The CDR3 loop spans 15 amino acids. The germline V gene has CDR1 SNHLY and CDR2 FYNNEI.

CDR3: CASSEPGDTEAFF. The chain is built from TRBV5-1 and TRBJ1-1; TCRdb proposes TRBD1, but this gene call is untestable without DNA. The CDR3 covers 13 residues. Germline V CDR1 and CDR2: SGHRS, YFSETQ.

The chain has TRBV5-1 and TRBJ2-5. Looked up from germline, CDR1 is SGHRS and CDR2 is YFSETQ. The CDR3 totals 15 residues. This CDR3 is CASSFRSATTETQYF. The full variable domain, in which reference TRBV5-1 and TRBJ2-5 provide the parts outside the CDR3, is KAGVTQTPRYLIKTRGQQVTLSCSPISGHRSVSWYQQTPGQGLQFLFEYFSETQRNKGNFPGRFSGRQFSNSRSEMNVSTLELGDSALYLCASSFRSATTETQYFGPGTRLLVL.

The chain employs TRBV20-1 and TRBJ1-5. CDR3 size: 12 residues. Germline CDR1 and CDR2: DFQATT and SNEGSKA (reference sequence). CDR3: CSARRNNQPQHF.

The V call is TRBV5-1, the J call TRBJ2-2; TCRdb picks TRBD2, but there is no DNA to check that call. Germline CDR1 and CDR2: SGHRS and YFSETQ. The CDR3 runs 16 residues. CDR3 protein: CASSLVASGGTGELFF.